The clone carrying this T cell receptor (beta chain) was seen a handful of times. Its antigen is undetermined. V lost 0 bases to trimming and J lost 6 bases, with 15 bases between them. Looked up from germline, CDR1 is LGHDT and CDR2 is YNNKEL (reference sequence). The CDR3 extends over 16 amino acids. This specimen comes from a study of T-cell memory formation after mild COVID-19. Study-wide background: Largely, the TCR clusters proved donor specific. Study-wide results and limits: Among CD4+ contracting clones, most were CM and EM, and CD8+ ones EMRA. Clones that contracted from day 15 to 85 were balanced CD4/CD8, while later expanders leaned CD4+.

TCRdb called the 5' RACE reads again in MiXCR, with one record for every CDR3 protein. This table has fewer than 650,000 distinct CDR3 sequences, 17% appearing once. This clonotype originated in an adult woman who had mild COVID-19 (a few samples of this study predate the infection). Cell type and time point are not known. Sequencing input: PBMCs or a T cell subset sorted from them (not recorded which). The chain employs TRBV3-1 and TRBJ2-1; unclear D gene. The CDR3 spells CASSQETDPWGNEQFF. CDR3 bases: TGTGCCAGCAGCCAAGAGACGGATCCCTGGGGCAATGAGCAGTTCTTC.